These T cell receptor beta chains were read from a single sample in a study of T cell changes during pregnancy in multiple sclerosis. Sequenced by immunoSEQ multiplex PCR; TCRdb stores in-frame clones only, minus some. The sample lists about 120,000 clones; approximately 93% were seen once. The sequencing here drew on peripheral blood, taken before pregnancy. These receptors all stem from a female donor with multiple sclerosis, enrolled in a pregnancy study. CDR3s include the opening cysteine and the closing phenylalanine or tryptophan. D genes are given only for firm matches.

j_call d_call v_call cdr3_aa
TRBJ1-5 NA TRBV5-8 CASSLAGNSNQPQHF
TRBJ2-1 TRBD1 TRBV28 CASRGTGDPGEQFF
NA NA TRBV28 CASSLTGPGYEQYF
TRBJ1-3 NA TRBV30 CAWSSLVKRVGSGNTIYF
TRBJ2-1 TRBD2 TRBV20-1 CSARVTSVQFF
TRBJ1-1 TRBD1 TRBV29-1 CSVARLQGALRVGTEAFF
TRBJ2-7 NA TRBV28 CASSLASSYEQYF
TRBJ2-1 NA TRBV19 CASSSNRVPAYNEQFF
TRBJ1-6 NA TRBV5-4 CASSPSTRQGYSPLHF
TRBJ1-1 TRBD1 TRBV19 CASKPRQGGTEAFF
TRBJ2-5 NA TRBV12-5 CASGFSGSSGAQYF
TRBJ1-5 NA TRBV6-1 CASRGYSNQPQHF
TRBJ1-3 TRBD1 TRBV19 CASSSTGDSGNTIYF
TRBJ2-1 NA TRBV9 CASSTPGHYNEQFF
TRBJ2-1 TRBD2 TRBV19 CASRRSSGDWGGYWNEQFF
TRBJ2-7 NA TRBV5-1 CASSAQGRNEQYF
TRBJ2-7 TRBD2 TRBV6-5 CASSPGLALEQYF
TRBJ2-1 TRBD1 TRBV5-1 CASSRVPGQEYNEQFF
TRBJ2-1 TRBD2 TRBV9 CASSGGGSSYNEQFF
TRBJ1-3 NA TRBV11-2 CASSLAAGSGNTIYF
TRBJ1-2 TRBD1 TRBV6-6 CASSFGQGLGYTF
TRBJ1-5 NA TRBV6-5 CASGGRFNQPQHF
TRBJ2-7 TRBD1 TRBV4-1 CASSQGRDRVDYEQYF
TRBJ2-1 NA TRBV5-1 CASSLTYHEQFF
TRBJ2-7 NA TRBV9 CASSVGQGPYEQYF
TRBJ2-2 NA TRBV2 CASSEASLGGELFF
TRBJ1-6 NA TRBV4-1 CASSQDVTGPNSPLHF
TRBJ2-7 TRBD1 TRBV2 CASSPGQGLSYEQYF
TRBJ1-5 NA TRBV5-4 CASSQDGWGQKGNQPQHF
TRBJ1-1 NA TRBV11-3 CASSLGRGNTEAFF
TRBJ1-6 TRBD1 TRBV6-6 CAIRGTGSSYNSPLHF
TRBJ2-7 NA TRBV5-6 CASSPIGTSQQYF
TRBJ1-1 NA TRBV5-1 CASSLAKVGDTEAFF
TRBJ2-3 NA TRBV5-4 CASSLDPTGTDTQYF
TRBJ1-1 NA TRBV19 CASSSGTLETEAFF
TRBJ2-1 NA TRBV7-8 CASSLGRAGSYNEQFF
TRBJ2-1 NA TRBV27 CASSLRGGQGLRTYNEQFF
TRBJ1-1 TRBD1 TRBV7-2 CASSFTGARLEAFF
TRBJ1-3 TRBD1 TRBV7-9 CASSPRTGEDTIYF
TRBJ2-1 TRBD1 TRBV30 CAWRGGQGPSSYNEQFF
TRBJ2-1 TRBD2 TRBV19 CASKVAPGLADYNEQFF
TRBJ2-5 TRBD2 TRBV7-2 CASSSYLRGVETQYF
TRBJ1-2 TRBD1 TRBV4-1 CASSQSPRDRGPGYTF
TRBJ1-5 NA TRBV6-5 CASTRTAFEGPQHF